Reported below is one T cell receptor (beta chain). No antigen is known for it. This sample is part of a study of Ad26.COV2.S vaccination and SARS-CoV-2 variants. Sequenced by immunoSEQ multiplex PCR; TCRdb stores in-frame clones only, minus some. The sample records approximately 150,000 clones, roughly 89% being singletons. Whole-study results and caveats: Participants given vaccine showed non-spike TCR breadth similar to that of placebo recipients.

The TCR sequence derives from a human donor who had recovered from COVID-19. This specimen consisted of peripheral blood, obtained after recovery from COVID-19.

The chain's CDR3 is CASSTRVTDTQYF. In DNA, the CDR3 is TGTGCCAGCAGCACTAGAGTGACAGATACGCAGTATTTT. The chain employs TRBV7-2 and TRBJ2-3; tentatively, D is TRBD2 (5 bases). This CDR3 comprises 13 residues. The ends were cut back, 5 bases at V and 3 bases at J, with 9 bases in the middle. Germline CDR1 reads SGHTA; CDR2 reads FQGNSA. Full variable domain (missing parts from reference TRBV7-2 and TRBJ2-3): GAGVSQSPSNKVTEKGKDVELRCDPISGHTALYWYRQSLGQGLEFLIYFQGNSAPDKSGLPSDRFSAERTGGSVSTLTIQRTQQEDSAVYLCASSTRVTDTQYFGPGTRLTVL.